The clone carrying this T cell receptor beta chain has ten or more counts. Its antigen remains unknown. Each sample used at least 6 million PBMCs. Next came a second PCR, run for roughly 7 to 12 cycles, which used a sample-barcoded 5' primer along with a J-beta primer mix. A template-switch adaptor with 12 random nucleotides tagged each cDNA molecule. Via MiXCR, TCRdb re-called the 5' RACE reads, giving one row per CDR3 protein. The sample records hundreds of thousands of distinct CDR3 sequences, under 65% being singletons. The V gene end was trimmed by 1 base and the J gene end by 6 bases; junction bases not matched to a gene: 9. The CDR3 runs to 15 residues. Germline V gene sequence: CDR1 SEHNR, CDR2 FQNEAQ (reference sequence). The sample belongs to a study of blood T cells in healthy people across ages. Regarding the study as a whole: Getting older went along with TCR beta diversity per million T cells dropping roughly linearly. Naive T cell percentage showed a strong correlation with TCR beta diversity.

Sequenced sample: blood. This TCR was recovered from a woman of 80 years or more in good health. V usage is TRBV7-9 and J usage is TRBJ2-7; TRBD1 matches at 7 bases. The CDR3 DNA reads as TGTGCCAGCAGCTTAGTTAGGGGGCGCGGAGGCGAGCAGTACTTC. It encodes CASSLVRGRGGEQYF.